A selection of T cell receptor beta chains follows, all from one sample in a study of CD8+ T cells in alopecia areata. Profiling relied on immunoSEQ multiplex PCR, and the TCRdb table lists in-frame clones only, not all of them. The table includes approximately 130,000 clones, about 51% detected once. Sequencing was done on a sample of NKG2D-low CD8+ T cells sorted from blood. The receptors shown here come from a human donor with alopecia areata. CDR3s include the opening cysteine and the closing phenylalanine or tryptophan. The D gene is left open where the match is weak. Size is omitted from some rows. Given values are once, few, many or a class for expanded clones.

TRBJ1-1	TRBD1	12	few	TRBV29-1	CSVKPGTDEAFF	TGCAGCGTTAAACCGGGGACAGATGAAGCTTTCTTT
TRBJ2-6	.	14	few	TRBV11-2	CASSSHFGANVLTF	TGTGCCAGCAGCTCCCACTTTGGGGCCAACGTCCTGACTTTC
TRBJ2-3	.	13	.	TRBV15	CATSKSSRDTQYF	TGTGCCACCAGCAAAAGTTCCCGGGATACGCAGTATTTT
TRBJ2-4	.	11	.	TRBV2	CASTQGDIQYF	TGTGCCAGCACCCAAGGAGACATTCAGTACTTC
TRBJ2-5	.	14	few	TRBV7-9	CASSSRDPQETQYF	TGTGCCAGCAGCTCCCGGGACCCTCAAGAGACCCAGTACTTC
TRBJ2-7	TRBD1	13	few	TRBV29-1	CSVVHDRDYEQYF	TGCAGCGTAGTTCACGACAGGGACTACGAGCAGTACTTC
TRBJ2-7	.	15	.	TRBV2	CASSERQDRPYEQYF	TGTGCCAGCAGTGAACGGCAGGATCGGCCGTACGAGCAGTACTTC
TRBJ2-1	.	15	.	TRBV7-3	CASSSNSARDNEQFF	TGTGCCAGCAGCTCAAACAGCGCCAGGGACAATGAGCAGTTCTTC
TRBJ2-7	.	11	.	TRBV2	CASRGGVEQYF	TGTGCCAGCAGAGGCGGGGTCGAGCAGTACTTC
TRBJ2-2	.	12	few	TRBV9	CASSASTGELFF	TGTGCCAGCAGCGCGTCCACCGGGGAGCTGTTTTTT
TRBJ2-3	TRBD2	17	few	TRBV4-2	CASSQGTSSGGTDTQYF	TGTGCCAGCAGCCAAGGGACGAGTAGCGGGGGCACAGATACGCAGTATTTT
TRBJ2-1	TRBD1	14	.	TRBV29-1	CSVQTGGDYNEQFF	TGCAGCGTGCAGACAGGGGGTGACTACAATGAGCAGTTCTTC
TRBJ1-2	.	14	.	TRBV29-1	CSVQLGAEDYGYTF	TGCAGCGTTCAACTCGGGGCGGAAGACTATGGCTACACCTTC
TRBJ2-3	.	14	few	TRBV29-1	CSPRVRGHTDTQYF	TGCAGCCCCCGCGTAAGGGGACACACAGATACGCAGTATTTT
TRBJ2-7	.	15	once	TRBV13	CASSLGDSSSYEQYF	TGTGCCAGCAGCTTAGGGGACTCGAGCTCCTACGAGCAGTACTTC
TRBJ2-1	TRBD1	13	.	TRBV29-1	CSAGQALNNEQFF	TGCAGTGCTGGACAGGCCTTAAACAATGAGCAGTTCTTC
TRBJ2-6	TRBD2	16	many	TRBV6-1	CAISEREGSGANVLTF	TGTGCCATCAGTGAGCGGGAGGGCTCTGGGGCCAACGTCCTGACTTTC
TRBJ2-1	TRBD1	15	.	TRBV9	CASSVAGTGANEQFF	TGTGCCAGCAGCGTAGCCGGGACAGGGGCAAATGAGCAGTTCTTC
TRBJ2-7	TRBD2	11	.	TRBV29-1	CSVLGGDEQYF	TGCAGCGTCCTTGGGGGGGACGAGCAGTACTTC
TRBJ2-7	TRBD1	15	.	TRBV27	CASSPTGYRAVEQYF	TGTGCCAGCAGTCCGACAGGGTATCGGGCAGTCGAGCAGTACTTC
TRBJ2-3	.	14	.	TRBV11-2	CASAKGSSTDTQYF	TGTGCCAGCGCCAAGGGGAGTAGCACAGATACGCAGTATTTT
TRBJ2-3	.	12	.	TRBV2	CAIWHSTDTQYF	TGTGCCATCTGGCATAGCACAGATACGCAGTATTTT
TRBJ1-2	.	13	.	TRBV18	CASSQDGMSGYTF	TGTGCCAGCTCGCAGGACGGAATGAGTGGCTACACCTTC
TRBJ2-1	.	11	.	TRBV11-2	CASSLGTEQFF	TGTGCCAGCAGCTTAGGGACTGAGCAGTTCTTC
TRBJ2-7	.	11	.	TRBV25-1	CASSEYYEQYF	TGTGCCAGCAGTGAATACTACGAGCAGTACTTC
TRBJ2-1	.	10	.	TRBV2	CASSRNEQFF	TGTGCCAGCAGTCGAAATGAGCAGTTCTTC
TRBJ2-7	.	13	once	TRBV27	CASSSVRAYEQYF	TGTGCCAGCAGTTCCGTTCGAGCATACGAGCAGTACTTC
TRBJ1-1	TRBD1	12	few	TRBV29-1	CSAQTGAPEAFF	TGCAGCGCTCAAACAGGGGCCCCTGAAGCTTTCTTT
TRBJ2-3	.	12	.	TRBV6-6	CATNTGTDTQYF	TGTGCCACCAACACGGGCACAGATACGCAGTATTTT
TRBJ2-1	TRBD2	16	.	TRBV30	CAWTGLAGRSYNEQFF	TGTGCCTGGACCGGACTAGCGGGAAGATCCTACAATGAGCAGTTCTTC
TRBJ2-7	TRBD1	16	.	TRBV5-1	CASRTYPGQGVGEQYF	TGCGCCAGCAGGACCTATCCGGGACAGGGGGTTGGCGAGCAGTACTTC
TRBJ2-1	TRBD2	15	.	TRBV9	CASSGAGESLNEQFF	TGTGCCAGCAGCGGAGCGGGAGAGTCCCTCAATGAGCAGTTCTTC
TRBJ2-1	TRBD2	16	.	TRBV9	CASSPGGGRAVNEQFF	TGTGCCAGCAGCCCAGGTGGCGGGAGGGCCGTCAATGAGCAGTTCTTC
TRBJ2-5	TRBD1	14	.	TRBV7-2	CASSARTGEETQYF	TGTGCCAGCAGCGCCCGGACAGGGGAAGAGACCCAGTACTTC
TRBJ2-1	.	15	.	TRBV27	CASSLGLEGPNEQFF	TGTGCCAGCAGTTTAGGACTGGAGGGACCCAATGAGCAGTTCTTC
TRBJ2-1	TRBD1	17	.	TRBV30	CAWSGMIGQEKYNEQFF	TGTGCCTGGAGTGGTATGATAGGACAGGAAAAATACAATGAGCAGTTCTTC
TRBJ2-1	.	11	.	TRBV20-1	CSVDLYNEQFF	TGCAGTGTGGACCTCTACAATGAGCAGTTCTTC
TRBJ2-7	TRBD2	15	few	TRBV29-1	CSVAMASGRAREQYF	TGCAGCGTTGCCATGGCTAGCGGGAGGGCGCGGGAGCAGTACTTC
TRBJ2-1	.	12	many	TRBV7-9	CASSFMSSEQFF	TGTGCCAGCAGCTTCATGAGTTCGGAGCAGTTCTTC
TRBJ2-7	TRBD2	17	.	TRBV5-1	CASSFEGGPPPTYEQYF	TGCGCCAGCAGCTTCGAGGGAGGGCCTCCACCAACCTACGAGCAGTACTTC
TRBJ1-6	.	15	.	TRBV23-1	CASSPPGHINSPLHF	TGCGCCAGCAGCCCGCCGGGACACATAAATTCACCCCTCCACTTT
TRBJ2-7	.	12	.	TRBV28	CASSFFNYEQYF	TGTGCCAGCAGTTTCTTTAATTACGAGCAGTACTTC
TRBJ2-5	.	16	few	TRBV4-1	CASSQDGVTRGETQYF	TGCGCCAGCAGCCAAGATGGAGTGACTAGAGGGGAGACCCAGTACTTC
TRBJ1-1	TRBD1	13	.	TRBV29-1	CSGYRGMNTEAFF	TGCAGCGGATACAGGGGAATGAACACTGAAGCTTTCTTT